The clone carrying this T cell receptor (beta chain) was recorded only once. The identical CDR3 is also encoded by other nucleotide sequences in the sample. This specimen belongs to a study of blood T cell repertoires in COVID-19. Study in general: Donors in the United States, Italy and Spain gave samples during acute or convalescent COVID-19.

Assignment of participants to cohorts was predicated upon participant-reported clinical history. Cohort 3 donors counted as recovered after two negative PCRs, clearance, or resolved symptoms. In the authors' methods: The assay estimated nucleated cells by amplifying reference gene primers. The table came from immunoSEQ multiplex PCR; TCRdb's copy has only in-frame clones and leaves some out. That table furnishes V, J and clone size, whereas the DNA furnished D and trimming. The sample shows 200,000 to 300,000 clones, 86% of them seen only once. The TCR originated in a woman younger than 35 who had recovered from COVID-19. The specimen sequenced was PBMCs or T cells enriched from blood (not recorded which).

The CDR3: CASSISVNTEAFF. The CDR3 DNA reads TGTGCCAGTAGTATATCAGTGAACACTGAAGCTTTCTTT. This sequence joins TRBV19 and TRBJ1-1; D unclear. The CDR3 is 13 amino acids. The V gene's germline CDR1 is LNHDA and CDR2 SQIVND (reference sequence). Trimming removed 2 bases from V and 0 bases from J, with 4 bases in between.